This entry is about one T cell receptor beta chain. What it binds is unknown. The source of the sample is a study of high-grade serous ovarian cancer treatment subgroups. In the study overall: Each sample yielded on average roughly 7,400 unique TCR beta rearrangements from approximately 15,000 reads. Study-level findings and limits: TCR clonal relatedness correlated positively with neoantigen level. Different patients shared almost no repertoire; same-patient tumors shared about 0.11 to 0.79.

Repertoires were generated with immunoSEQ multiplex PCR, while TCRdb's copy carries only in-frame clones and drops some. The sample holds 13,000 or so clones, around 90% seen once. Tumor tissue was taken before any definitive surgery or chemotherapy was given. V lost 3 bases and J lost 2, with 7 bases in between. Germline-derived CDR1 and CDR2 are SGHDN and FVKESK. This CDR3 region has 13 residues. V and J are TRBV14 and TRBJ1-2; D not certain. The origin of this receptor is a human donor with high-grade serous ovarian cancer. The specimen sequenced was tumor tissue. CDR3: CASSHEENYGYTF. CDR3 coding DNA: TGTGCCAGCAGCCACGAGGAGAACTATGGCTACACCTTC. Drawing the rest from reference TRBV14 and TRBJ1-2, the complete variable domain is EAGVTQFPSHSVIEKGQTVTLRCDPISGHDNLYWYRRVMGKEIKFLLHFVKESKQDESGMPNNRFLAERTGGTYSTLKVQPAELEDSGVYFCASSHEENYGYTFGSGTRLTVV.